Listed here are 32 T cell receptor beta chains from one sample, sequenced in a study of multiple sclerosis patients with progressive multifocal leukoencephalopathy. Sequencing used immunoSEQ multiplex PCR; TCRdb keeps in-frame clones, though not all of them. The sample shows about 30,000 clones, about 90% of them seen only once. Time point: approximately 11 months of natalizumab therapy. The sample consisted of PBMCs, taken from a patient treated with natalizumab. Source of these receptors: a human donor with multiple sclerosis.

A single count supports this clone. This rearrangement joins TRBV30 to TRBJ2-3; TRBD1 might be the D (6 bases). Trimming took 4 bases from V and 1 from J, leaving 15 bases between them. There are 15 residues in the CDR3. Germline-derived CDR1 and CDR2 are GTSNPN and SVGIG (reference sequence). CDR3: CAWTSGQPGTDTQYF. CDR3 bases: TGTGCCTGGACAAGCGGACAGCCCGGCACAGATACGCAGTATTTT.

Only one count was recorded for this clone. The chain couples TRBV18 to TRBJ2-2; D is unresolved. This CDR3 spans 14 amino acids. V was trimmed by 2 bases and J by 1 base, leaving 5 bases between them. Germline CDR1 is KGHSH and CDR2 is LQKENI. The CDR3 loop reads CASSPRRNTGELFF. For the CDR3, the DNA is TGTGCCAGCTCACCAAGACGGAACACCGGGGAGCTGTTTTTT.

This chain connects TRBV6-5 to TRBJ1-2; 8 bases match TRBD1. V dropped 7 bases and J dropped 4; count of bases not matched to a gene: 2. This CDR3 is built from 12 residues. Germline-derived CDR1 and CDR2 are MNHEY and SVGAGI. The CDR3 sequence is CASTTGGYGYTF. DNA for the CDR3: TGTGCCAGCACTACAGGGGGCTATGGCTACACCTTC.

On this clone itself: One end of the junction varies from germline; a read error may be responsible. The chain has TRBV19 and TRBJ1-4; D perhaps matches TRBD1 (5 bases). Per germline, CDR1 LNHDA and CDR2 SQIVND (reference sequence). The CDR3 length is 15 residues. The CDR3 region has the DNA TGTGCCAGTAGTCGGCCCGGGGGGGGTAATGAAAAACTGTTGTTT. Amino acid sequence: CASSRPGGGNEKLLF.

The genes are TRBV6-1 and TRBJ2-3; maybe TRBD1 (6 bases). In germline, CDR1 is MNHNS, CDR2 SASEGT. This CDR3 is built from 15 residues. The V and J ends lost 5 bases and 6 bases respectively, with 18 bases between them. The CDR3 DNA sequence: TGTGCCAGCAGTCCCGGGACAAGCTCATGGGATACGCAGTATTTT. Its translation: CASSPGTSSWDTQYF.

The CDR3 spells CASSVDGVDTQYF. The CDR3 DNA reads TGTGCCAGCAGCGTAGATGGGGTAGATACGCAGTATTTT. V and J are TRBV9 and TRBJ2-3; D is unresolved. This CDR3 is 13 amino acids long. Germline V gives CDR1 SGDLS, CDR2 YYNGEE. The V gene lost 0 bases and the J gene lost 5 bases, with 7 bases spanning the gap.

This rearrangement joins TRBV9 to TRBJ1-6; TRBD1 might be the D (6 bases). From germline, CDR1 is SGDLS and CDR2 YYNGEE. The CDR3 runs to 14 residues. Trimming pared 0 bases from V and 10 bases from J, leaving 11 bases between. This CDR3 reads CASSVVTGNSPLHF. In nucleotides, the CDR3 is TGTGCCAGCAGCGTAGTTACAGGGAACTCACCCCTCCACTTT.

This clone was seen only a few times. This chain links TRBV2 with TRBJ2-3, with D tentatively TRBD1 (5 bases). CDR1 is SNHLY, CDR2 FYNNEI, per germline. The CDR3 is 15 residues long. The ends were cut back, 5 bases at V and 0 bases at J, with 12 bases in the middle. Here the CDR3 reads CASSPQGTSTDTQYF. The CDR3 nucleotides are TGTGCCAGCAGTCCGCAGGGTACTAGCACAGATACGCAGTATTTT.

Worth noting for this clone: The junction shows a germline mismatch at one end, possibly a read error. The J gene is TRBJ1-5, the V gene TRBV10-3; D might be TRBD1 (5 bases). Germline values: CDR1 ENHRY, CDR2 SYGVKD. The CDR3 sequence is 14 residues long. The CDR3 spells CAISESIGNRPRHF. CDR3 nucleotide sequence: TGTGCCATCAGTGAATCGATCGGGAACAGGCCCCGGCATTTT.

The CDR3 region has the DNA TGCGCCAGCAGCTTGAGACAGACTACCGGGGAGCTGTTTTTT. This gives the protein CASSLRQTTGELFF. The chain carries TRBV5-1 and TRBJ2-2; weak D call: TRBD1 (5 bases). Germline-derived CDR1 and CDR2 are SGHRS and YFSETQ. The CDR3 has 14 amino acids. V gave up 1 base and J gave up 5 bases, with 9 bases separating them.

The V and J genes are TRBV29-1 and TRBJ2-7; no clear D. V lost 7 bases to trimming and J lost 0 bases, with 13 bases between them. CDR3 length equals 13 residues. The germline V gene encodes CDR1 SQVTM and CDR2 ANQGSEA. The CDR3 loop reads CSARRGLSYEQYF. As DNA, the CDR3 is TGCAGCGCCAGACGAGGCCTCTCCTACGAGCAGTACTTC.

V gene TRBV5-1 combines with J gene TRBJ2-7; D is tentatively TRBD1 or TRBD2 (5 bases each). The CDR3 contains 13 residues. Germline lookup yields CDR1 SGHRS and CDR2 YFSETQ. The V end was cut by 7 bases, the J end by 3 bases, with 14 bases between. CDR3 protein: CASQGTEHYEQYF. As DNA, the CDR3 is TGCGCCAGCCAAGGGACCGAGCACTACGAGCAGTACTTC.

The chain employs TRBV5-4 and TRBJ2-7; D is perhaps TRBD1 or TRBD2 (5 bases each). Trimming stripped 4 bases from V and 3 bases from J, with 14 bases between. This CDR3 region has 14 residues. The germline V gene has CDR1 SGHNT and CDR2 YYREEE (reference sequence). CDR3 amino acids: CASSGTGTHYEQYF. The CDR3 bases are TGTGCCAGCAGCGGAACCGGGACCCACTACGAGCAGTACTTC.

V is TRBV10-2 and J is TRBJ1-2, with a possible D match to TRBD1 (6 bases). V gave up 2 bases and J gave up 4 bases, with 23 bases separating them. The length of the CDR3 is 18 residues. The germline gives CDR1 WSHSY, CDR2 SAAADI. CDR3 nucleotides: TGCGCCAGCAGTGAGGGTCCTCCAGGTTGGGCAGGGGCCTATGGCTACACCTTC. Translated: CASSEGPPGWAGAYGYTF.

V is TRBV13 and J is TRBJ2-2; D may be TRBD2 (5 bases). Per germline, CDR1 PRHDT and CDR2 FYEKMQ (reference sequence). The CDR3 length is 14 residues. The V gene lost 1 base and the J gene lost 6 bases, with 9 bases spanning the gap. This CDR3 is CASSLAGSAGELFF. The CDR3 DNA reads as TGTGCCAGCAGCTTAGCGGGGAGTGCCGGGGAGCTGTTTTTT. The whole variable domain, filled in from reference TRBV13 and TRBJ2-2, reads AAGVIQSPRHLIKEKRETATLKCYPIPRHDTVYWYQQGPGQDPQFLISFYEKMQSDKGSIPDRFSAQQFSDYHSELNMSSLELGDSALYFCASSLAGSAGELFFGEGSRLTVL.

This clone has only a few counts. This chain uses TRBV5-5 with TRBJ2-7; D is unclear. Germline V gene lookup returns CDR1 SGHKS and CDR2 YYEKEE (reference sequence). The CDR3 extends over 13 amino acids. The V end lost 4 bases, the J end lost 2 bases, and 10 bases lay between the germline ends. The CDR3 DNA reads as TGTGCCAGCAGCATCCGACGGACCTACGAGCAGTACTTC. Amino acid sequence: CASSIRRTYEQYF.

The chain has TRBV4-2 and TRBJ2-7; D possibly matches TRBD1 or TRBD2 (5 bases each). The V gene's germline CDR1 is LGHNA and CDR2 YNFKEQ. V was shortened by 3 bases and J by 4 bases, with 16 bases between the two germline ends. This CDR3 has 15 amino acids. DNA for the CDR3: TGTGCCAGCAGCCACACACACCCAGAGGGGTACGAGCAGTACTTC. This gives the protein CASSHTHPEGYEQYF.

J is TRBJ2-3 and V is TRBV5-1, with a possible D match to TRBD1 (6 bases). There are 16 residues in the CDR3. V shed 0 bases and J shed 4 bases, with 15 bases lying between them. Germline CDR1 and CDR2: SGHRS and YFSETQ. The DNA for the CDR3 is TGCGCCAGCAGCTTGGGGTTATTGGCAGGGGCAGATACGCAGTATTTT. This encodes CASSLGLLAGADTQYF.

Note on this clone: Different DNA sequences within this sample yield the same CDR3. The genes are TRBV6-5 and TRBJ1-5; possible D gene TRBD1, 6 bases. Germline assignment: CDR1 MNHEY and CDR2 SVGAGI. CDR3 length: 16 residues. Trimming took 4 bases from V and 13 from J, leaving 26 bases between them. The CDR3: CASSFRPGTSPGPQHF. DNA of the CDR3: TGTGCCAGCAGTTTTCGTCCCGGGACAAGCCCTGGGCCACAGCATTTT.

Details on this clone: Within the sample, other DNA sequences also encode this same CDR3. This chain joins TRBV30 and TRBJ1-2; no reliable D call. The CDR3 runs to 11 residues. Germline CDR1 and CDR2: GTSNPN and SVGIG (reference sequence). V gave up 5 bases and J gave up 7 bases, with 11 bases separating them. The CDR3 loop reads CAWGRGSGYTF. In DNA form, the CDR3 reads TGTGCCTGGGGGCGCGGGTCTGGCTACACCTTC.

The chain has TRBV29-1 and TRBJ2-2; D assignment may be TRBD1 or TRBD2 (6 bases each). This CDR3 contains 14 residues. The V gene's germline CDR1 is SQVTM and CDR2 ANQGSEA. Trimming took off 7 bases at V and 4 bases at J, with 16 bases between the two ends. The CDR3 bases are TGCAGCGCCCAAGCCGGGGGCAGCACCGGGGAGCTGTTTTTT. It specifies CSAQAGGSTGELFF.

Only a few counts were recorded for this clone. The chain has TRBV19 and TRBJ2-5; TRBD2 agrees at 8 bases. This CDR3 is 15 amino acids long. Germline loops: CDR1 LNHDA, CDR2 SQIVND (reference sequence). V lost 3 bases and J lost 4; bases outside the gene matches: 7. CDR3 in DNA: TGTGCCAGTAGTATGATAGATAGCGGGGTAGAGACCCAGTACTTC. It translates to CASSMIDSGVETQYF.

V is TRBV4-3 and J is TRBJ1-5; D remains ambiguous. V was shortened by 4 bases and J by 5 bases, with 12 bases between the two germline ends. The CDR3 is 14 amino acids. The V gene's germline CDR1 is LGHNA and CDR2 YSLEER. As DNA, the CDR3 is TGCGCCAGCAGCCTCCACGGCACTCATCAGCCCCAGCATTTT. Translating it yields CASSLHGTHQPQHF.

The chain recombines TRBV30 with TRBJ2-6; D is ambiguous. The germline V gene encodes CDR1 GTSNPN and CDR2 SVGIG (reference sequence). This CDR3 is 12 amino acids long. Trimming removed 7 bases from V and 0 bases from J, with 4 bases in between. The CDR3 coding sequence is TGTGCCTTGAACTCTGGGGCCAACGTCCTGACTTTC. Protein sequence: CALNSGANVLTF.

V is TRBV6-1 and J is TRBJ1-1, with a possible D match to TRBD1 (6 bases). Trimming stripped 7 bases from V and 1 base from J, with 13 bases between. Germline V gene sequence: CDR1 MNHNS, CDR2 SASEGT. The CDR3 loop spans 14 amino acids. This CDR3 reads CASTRQVWNTEAFF. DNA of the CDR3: TGTGCCAGCACCCGACAGGTTTGGAACACTGAAGCTTTCTTT.

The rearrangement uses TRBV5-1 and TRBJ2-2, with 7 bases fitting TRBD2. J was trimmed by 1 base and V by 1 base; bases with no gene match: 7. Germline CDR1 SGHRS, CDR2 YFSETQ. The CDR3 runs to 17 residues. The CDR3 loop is CASSLQVRGGNTGELFF. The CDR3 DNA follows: TGCGCCAGCAGCTTGCAGGTTCGCGGGGGGAACACCGGGGAGCTGTTTTTT.

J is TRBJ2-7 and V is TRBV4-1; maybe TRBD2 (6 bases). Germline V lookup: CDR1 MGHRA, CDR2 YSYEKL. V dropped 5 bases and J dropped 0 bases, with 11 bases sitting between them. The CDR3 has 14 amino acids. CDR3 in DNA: TGCGCCAGCAGCGAGGGACTTCGCTCCTACGAGCAGTACTTC. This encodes CASSEGLRSYEQYF.

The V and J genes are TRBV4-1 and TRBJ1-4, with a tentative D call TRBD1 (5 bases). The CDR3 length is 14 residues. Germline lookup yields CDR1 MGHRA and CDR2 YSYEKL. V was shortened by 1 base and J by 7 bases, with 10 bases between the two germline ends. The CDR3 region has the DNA TGCGCCAGCAGCCAAGGGGGGAGTGGTGAAAAACTGTTTTTT. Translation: CASSQGGSGEKLFF.

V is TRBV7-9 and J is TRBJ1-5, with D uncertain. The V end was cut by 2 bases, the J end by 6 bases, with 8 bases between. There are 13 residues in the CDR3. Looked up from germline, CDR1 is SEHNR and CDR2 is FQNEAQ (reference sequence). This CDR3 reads CASSLTPGQPQHF. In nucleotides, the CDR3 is TGTGCCAGCAGCTTAACCCCTGGTCAGCCCCAGCATTTT.

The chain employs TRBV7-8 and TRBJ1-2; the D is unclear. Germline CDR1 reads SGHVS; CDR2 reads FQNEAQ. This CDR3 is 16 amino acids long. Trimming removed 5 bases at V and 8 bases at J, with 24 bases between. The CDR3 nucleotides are TGTGCCAGCAGCGCGGAAATTACAGCGCCGGGGAGCGGCTACACCTTC. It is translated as CASSAEITAPGSGYTF.

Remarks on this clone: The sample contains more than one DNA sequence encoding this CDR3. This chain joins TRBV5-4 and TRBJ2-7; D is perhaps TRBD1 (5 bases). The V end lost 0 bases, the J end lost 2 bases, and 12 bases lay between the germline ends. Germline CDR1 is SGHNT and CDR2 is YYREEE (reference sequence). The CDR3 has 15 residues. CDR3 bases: TGTGCCAGCAGCTTGGAGGGGTGGCAGGCCTACGAGCAGTACTTC. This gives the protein CASSLEGWQAYEQYF.

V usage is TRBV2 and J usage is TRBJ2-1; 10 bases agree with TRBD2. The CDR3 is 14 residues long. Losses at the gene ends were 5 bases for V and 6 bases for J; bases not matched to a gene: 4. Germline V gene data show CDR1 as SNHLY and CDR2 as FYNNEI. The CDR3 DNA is TGTGCCAGCAGTAGGACTAGCGGTAGCAATGAGCAGTTCTTC. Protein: CASSRTSGSNEQFF.